This T cell receptor (beta chain) was sequenced during a study of T cells after yellow fever vaccination. Each CDR3 protein gets one entry after TCRdb re-called the 5' RACE reads with MiXCR. The sample shows a few hundred thousand distinct CDR3 sequences, less than 20% of them seen only once. Study-wide points: After the booster, approximately 96% of CD4 and 88% of CD8 primary-response clones were re-detected.

Trimming removed 5 bases at V and 0 bases at J, with 14 bases between. The V gene's germline CDR1 is SEHNR and CDR2 FQNEAQ (reference sequence). The CDR3 spans 16 residues. This clonotype came up a few times. The antigen is not known. The V and J genes are TRBV7-9 and TRBJ2-1, with D perhaps matching TRBD1 (5 bases). The sequence came from a man younger than 40 who received the YFV17D yellow fever vaccine. The sample was PBMCs, taken 15 days after the yellow fever booster vaccination. CDR3 in DNA: TGTGCCAGCAGCCCGCCGGACACCATCTCCTACAATGAGCAGTTCTTC. Its translation is CASSPPDTISYNEQFF.